The subject of this entry is one T cell receptor beta chain. Antigen unknown. These data belong to a study of human T cells and chemical hapten exposure. The time point was: patch test 1, 2 weeks after DPC sensitization. Treatment indicated: therapeutic diphenylcyclopropenone sensitization with weekly scalp DPC. Notes on the study in general: Versus controls, significantly more large CDR3 similarity clusters arose from expanded TCRs.

TCRdb fed the RACE reads into MiXCR, producing one record per CDR3 protein. The data hold approximately 77,000 distinct CDR3 sequences, with under 9% observed a single time. The starting material was whole blood, obtained in connection with sensitization to the hapten diphenylcyclopropenone (DPC). The TCR was taken from a woman aged 25-40 years with alopecia areata. Some clones in this sample may be carry-over from other donors' samples.

The CDR3: CASSCGQNYGYTF. The CDR3 bases are TGTGCCAGCAGTTGCGGGCAGAACTATGGCTACACCTTC. J is TRBJ1-2 and V is TRBV6-5; D not certain. The V and J ends lost 4 bases and 2 bases respectively, with 8 bases between them. From germline, CDR1 is MNHEY and CDR2 SVGAGI. The CDR3 has 13 amino acids.